This T cell receptor (beta chain) was captured in a study of blood T cell repertoires in COVID-19. The method was immunoSEQ multiplex PCR; TCRdb's version includes in-frame clones alone and lacks a portion of them. The data contain 70,000 or so clones, roughly 80% of them singletons. Trimming at V came to 7 bases and at J to 1 base, leaving 5 bases not matched to a gene. In germline, CDR1 is MNHEY, CDR2 SVGAGI. The CDR3 spans 15 residues. Sequenced sample: peripheral blood. This receptor was obtained from a woman of 80 years or more with acute or convalescent COVID-19. This rearrangement joins TRBV6-5 to TRBJ2-3; 10 bases line up with TRBD2. The CDR3, as DNA: TGTGCCAGCAAGTCTAGCGGGGGTGGCACAGATACGCAGTATTTT. This codes for CASKSSGGGTDTQYF.